These 14 T cell receptor beta chains share one sample of origin, sequenced in a study of regulatory T cells in long-lasting Graves disease. The sample's time point: newly diagnosed GD, antithyroid drugs for less than 3 months. PBMCs provided the RNA from which the TCR library was made. Relying on iRepertoire HTBI primers and Arm-PCR of CDR3 regions, the team built TCR beta libraries. A single record per CDR3 protein comes from TCRdb applying MiXCR to the multiplex PCR reads. The table includes about 500,000 distinct CDR3 sequences, 15% to 20% detected once. This same sample was also part of a study on T cells in Graves' hyperthyroidism and ophthalmopathy.

This specimen was peripheral blood mononuclear cells (PBMCs), taken at new diagnosis, from a patient treated with antithyroid drugs. Every receptor here comes from a man aged 35-49 years with Graves disease.

This clonotype occurred a few times. At one of its ends the junction is not consistent with the germline gene, which may arise from a read error. This chain uses TRBV5-1 with TRBJ2-7; possible D gene TRBD2, 5 bases. Germline V gene lookup returns CDR1 SGHRS and CDR2 YFSETQ. CDR3 length: 13 residues. DNA for the CDR3: TGTGCCAGCAACTTAACTAGAGTGAACGAGCAGTACTTC. It is translated as CASNLTRVNEQYF. Full variable domain (remainder filled in from reference TRBV5-1 and TRBJ2-7): KAGVTQTPRYLIKTRGQQVTLSCSPISGHRSVSWYQQTPGQGLQFLFEYFSETQRNKGNFPGRFSGRQFSNSRSEMNVSTLELGDSALYLCASNLTRVNEQYFGPGTRLTVT.

This clonotype was found many times. V gene TRBV2 combines with J gene TRBJ1-1, with D tentatively TRBD1 (5 bases). CDR1 SNHLY and CDR2 FYNNEI come from the germline V gene. V was pared by 10 bases and J by 2 bases, with 11 bases between. CDR3 size: 12 residues. The CDR3 DNA reads TGTGCCACATCAGGGTTAAACACTGAAGCTTTCTTT. This gives the protein CATSGLNTEAFF.

There are many counts of this clonotype. The V call is TRBV30, the J call TRBJ1-5; D may be TRBD1 (6 bases). Trimming left V 5 bases short and J 5 bases short, with 13 bases between. CDR1 and CDR2 from the germline V gene are GTSNPN and SVGIG (reference sequence). This CDR3 contains 13 residues. CDR3 protein: CAWSPDRDQPQHF. In DNA form, the CDR3 reads TGTGCCTGGTCCCCGGACAGAGATCAGCCCCAGCATTTT.

The V call is TRBV10-3, the J call TRBJ2-5; D is possibly TRBD1 (6 bases). Germline loops: CDR1 ENHRY, CDR2 SYGVKD. The ends were cut back, 11 bases at V and 0 bases at J, with 10 bases in the middle. The CDR3 is 12 amino acids. In nucleotides, the CDR3 is TGTGCCGCAAAGGGGGACCAAGAGACCCAGTACTTC. Translating it yields CAAKGDQETQYF.

This clonotype was detected many times. The chain carries TRBV20-1 and TRBJ2-3; a weak D match, TRBD1 (6 bases). The CDR3 consists of 13 residues. With 3 bases removed from V and 2 bases from J, the gap between germline ends came to 9 bases. CDR1 and CDR2 from the germline V gene are DFQATT and SNEGSKA (reference sequence). The CDR3 DNA reads as TGCAGTGCTAGCACAGGGAACACAGATACGCAGTATTTT. Residues: CSASTGNTDTQYF.

This clonotype has at least ten counts. V gene TRBV20-1 combines with J gene TRBJ2-7; TRBD2 agrees at 7 bases. The V segment lost 3 bases and the J segment 7 bases; nucleotides outside the gene matches: 6. CDR1 and CDR2 (germline): DFQATT, SNEGSKA (reference sequence). This CDR3 is 12 amino acids long. This CDR3 is CSASEAGEEQYF. CDR3 sequence (DNA): TGCAGTGCTAGTGAGGCGGGGGAAGAGCAGTACTTC.

This clonotype has a count of ten or more. The J gene is TRBJ2-1, the V gene TRBV20-1, with D unresolved. The V and J ends lost 4 bases and 1 base respectively, with 11 bases between them. Per the germline V gene, CDR1 is DFQATT and CDR2 is SNEGSKA (reference sequence). The CDR3 runs to 14 residues. CDR3 coding DNA: TGCAGTGCTATTTTCAGGAATTCCTACAATGAGCAGTTCTTC. This codes for CSAIFRNSYNEQFF.

The rearrangement uses TRBV29-1 and TRBJ2-7; tentative D call: TRBD2 (6 bases). CDR3 length: 13 residues. The V end was cut by 4 bases, the J end by 1 base, with 11 bases between. Germline CDR1 and CDR2: SQVTM and ANQGSEA. The CDR3 loop reads CSVGLGGSYEQYF. The CDR3 region has the DNA TGCAGCGTTGGTCTTGGAGGGTCCTACGAGCAGTACTTC.

In this sample, this clonotype turned up a few times. The chain is built from TRBV3-1 and TRBJ1-4; D call uncertain. Germline CDR1 is LGHDT and CDR2 is YNNKEL (reference sequence). Trimming pared 0 bases from V and 5 bases from J, leaving 10 bases between. CDR3 length equals 15 residues. The CDR3 DNA reads TGTGCCAGCAGCCAAGATGGACTCGGAAATGAAAAACTGTTTTTT. Its translation: CASSQDGLGNEKLFF.

There are many counts of this clonotype. The gene calls are TRBV28 and TRBJ1-5; the D gene is possibly TRBD1 (5 bases). Deletions cut 1 base from V and 5 bases from J, with 9 bases between. In germline, CDR1 is MDHEN, CDR2 SYDVKM. The CDR3 has 14 amino acids. CDR3 sequence reads: CASSLLAGHQPQHF. The CDR3 DNA reads as TGTGCCAGCAGTTTATTGGCAGGGCATCAGCCCCAGCATTTT.

This clonotype appeared many times. This chain uses TRBV20-1 with TRBJ2-3; tentatively, D is TRBD2 (6 bases). Germline V gene data show CDR1 as DFQATT and CDR2 as SNEGSKA (reference sequence). Trimming removed 5 bases from V and 4 bases from J, with 19 bases in between. This CDR3 region has 15 residues. Written as DNA, the CDR3 is TGCAGTGCTGCTAGGTCGACTAGTGGGGCAGATACGCAGTATTTT. The encoded protein is CSAARSTSGADTQYF.

This clonotype was detected many times. The chain combines TRBV20-1 with TRBJ2-5; D remains ambiguous. The V end lost 2 bases, the J end lost 2 bases, and 9 bases lay between the germline ends. The CDR3 covers 13 residues. The germline CDR1 and CDR2 sequences are DFQATT and SNEGSKA (reference sequence). For the CDR3, the DNA is TGCAGTGCTAGACCGACCAAACAAGAGACCCAGTACTTC. It specifies CSARPTKQETQYF.

This clonotype has at least ten counts. The V gene is TRBV27, the J gene TRBJ2-3; possibly TRBD1 for D (6 bases). Germline-derived CDR1 and CDR2 are MNHEY and SMNVEV (reference sequence). Deletions cut 5 bases from V and 5 bases from J, with 14 bases between. CDR3 size: 14 residues. DNA for the CDR3: TGTGCCAGCAGTCCAAGGACAGTACGAGATACGCAGTATTTT. Amino acids: CASSPRTVRDTQYF.

DNA for the CDR3: TGTGCCAGCAGCCAAGATGGCATGGCCTACAATGAGCAGTTCTTC. Protein product: CASSQDGMAYNEQFF. The V call is TRBV3-1, the J call TRBJ2-1, with D unresolved. Per the germline V gene, CDR1 is LGHDT and CDR2 is YNNKEL (reference sequence). V was clipped by 0 bases and J by 2 bases, with 8 bases between them. The CDR3 loop spans 15 amino acids.